This T cell receptor beta chain was sequenced in a study of T cells in Graves' hyperthyroidism and ophthalmopathy. Notes on the study in general: Most clonotypes expanded in the thyroid (above 0.001) were also present in blood.

This clonotype was observed at least ten times. No antigen is known for it. Regions amplified from RNA transcripts were the TCR beta CDR3 regions. The HTBI set primed first-round TCR CDR3 RT-PCR. Using its own MiXCR run on the multiplex PCR reads, TCRdb lists one record per CDR3 protein. The profile covers fewer than 750,000 distinct CDR3 sequences, with 14% to 15% appearing a single time and about 3.9% taken by the ten largest. Subjects with ophthalmopathy showed a Clinical Activity Score no lower than 3, a NOSPECS grade no lower than 4, and a duration shorter than 3 months. Uncontrolled infection, other autoimmune disease, pregnancy or lactation led to exclusion. Approximately 9.3 ml of fresh peripheral blood supplied the PBMCs. The source of this sequence is a woman in her thirties or forties with Graves' ophthalmopathy. Sequenced input: blood.

The CDR3 DNA reads as TGTGCCAGCAGCCTCTCCGGGACAGGGGGCGCCGGAGAGACCCAGTACTTC. Amino acids: CASSLSGTGGAGETQYF. The chain carries TRBV12-3 or TRBV12-4 and TRBJ2-5, with 12 positions matching TRBD1. The CDR3 totals 17 residues. The junction had 12 bases not matched to a gene; V was cut back by 6 bases and J by 4 bases.